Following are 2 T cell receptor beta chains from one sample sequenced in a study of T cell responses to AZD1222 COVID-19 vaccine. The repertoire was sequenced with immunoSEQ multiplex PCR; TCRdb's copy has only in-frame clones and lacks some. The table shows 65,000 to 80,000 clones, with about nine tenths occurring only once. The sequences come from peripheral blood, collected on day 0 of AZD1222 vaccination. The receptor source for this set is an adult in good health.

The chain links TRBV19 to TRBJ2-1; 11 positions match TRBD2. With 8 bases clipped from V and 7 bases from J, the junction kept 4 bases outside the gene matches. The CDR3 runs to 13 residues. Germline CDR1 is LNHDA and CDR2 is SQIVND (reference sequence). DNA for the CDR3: TGTGCCAGTTCGGGGACTAGCGGAAATGAGCAGTTCTTC. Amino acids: CASSGTSGNEQFF.

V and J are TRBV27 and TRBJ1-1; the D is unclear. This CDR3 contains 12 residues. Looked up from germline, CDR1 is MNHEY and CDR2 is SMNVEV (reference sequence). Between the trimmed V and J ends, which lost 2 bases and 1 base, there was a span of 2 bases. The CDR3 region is CASSLPNTEAFF. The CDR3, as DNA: TGTGCCAGCAGTTTACCGAACACTGAAGCTTTCTTT.